There are a few counts of the clone carrying this T cell receptor (beta chain). The antigen remains unidentified. The data stem from a study of beta chain features in type 1 diabetes. CD4+ naive, central memory, regulatory and stem cell-like memory cells were sorted via CD45RO/CCR7/CD25/CD127/CD95/CD27. Findings of the study overall: cDNA-based sequencing might over-represent cells highly expressing TCR. VDJ junctions from patients with type 1 diabetes contained fewer insertions and more deletions. TCRB CDR3s were moderately but significantly shorter in Type 1 diabetes patients in all four CD4+ subsets.

In germline, CDR1 is LNHNV, CDR2 YYDKDF (reference sequence). V was pared by 3 bases and J by 5 bases, with 12 bases between. The CDR3 has 14 residues. The authors reverse transcribed all of the isolated RNA, so sequencing captured expressed TCRB transcripts. Profiling relied on immunoSEQ multiplex PCR, and the TCRdb table lists in-frame clones only, not all of them. The sample records some 250,000 clones, 25% to 30% being singletons. The chain links TRBV15 to TRBJ2-3, with D perhaps being TRBD1 or TRBD2 (5 bases each). This receptor was taken from a man younger than 45 in good health. The sample comprised central memory CD4+ T cells from blood. CDR3 amino acids: CATSSRGVGDTQYF. In DNA form, the CDR3 reads TGTGCCACCAGCAGTAGAGGGGTAGGAGATACGCAGTATTTT.